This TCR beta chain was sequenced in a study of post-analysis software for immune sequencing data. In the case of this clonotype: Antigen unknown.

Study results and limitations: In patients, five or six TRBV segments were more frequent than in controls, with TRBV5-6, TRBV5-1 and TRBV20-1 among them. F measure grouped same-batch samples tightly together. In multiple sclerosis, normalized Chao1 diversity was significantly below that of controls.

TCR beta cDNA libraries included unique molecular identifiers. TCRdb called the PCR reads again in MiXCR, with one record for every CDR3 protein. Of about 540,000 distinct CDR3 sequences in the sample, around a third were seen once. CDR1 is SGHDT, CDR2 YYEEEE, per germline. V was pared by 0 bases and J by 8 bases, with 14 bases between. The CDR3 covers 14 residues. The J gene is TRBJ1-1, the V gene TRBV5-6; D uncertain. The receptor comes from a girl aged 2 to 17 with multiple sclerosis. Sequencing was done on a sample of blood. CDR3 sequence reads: CASSLVLSAAEAFF. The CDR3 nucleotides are TGTGCCAGCAGCTTGGTTTTGTCCGCGGCCGAAGCTTTCTTT.